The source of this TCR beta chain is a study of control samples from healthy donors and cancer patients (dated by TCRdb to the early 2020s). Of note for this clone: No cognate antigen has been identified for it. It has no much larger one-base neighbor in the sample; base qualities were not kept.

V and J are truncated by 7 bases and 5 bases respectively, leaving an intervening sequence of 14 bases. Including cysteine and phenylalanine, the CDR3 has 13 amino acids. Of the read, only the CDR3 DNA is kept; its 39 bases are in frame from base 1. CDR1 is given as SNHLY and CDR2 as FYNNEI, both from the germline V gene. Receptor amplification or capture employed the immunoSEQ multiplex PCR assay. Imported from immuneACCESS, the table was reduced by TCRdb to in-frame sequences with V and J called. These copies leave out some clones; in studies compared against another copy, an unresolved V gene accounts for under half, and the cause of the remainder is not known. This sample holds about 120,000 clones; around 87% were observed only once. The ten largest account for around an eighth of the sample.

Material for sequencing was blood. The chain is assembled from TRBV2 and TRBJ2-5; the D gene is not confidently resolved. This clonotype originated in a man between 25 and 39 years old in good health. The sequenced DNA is TGTGCCAGCATGCAGTGGGTGTGGGAGACCCAGTACTTC. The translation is CASMQWVWETQYF.